These 20 T cell receptor beta chains originate from one sample sequenced in a study of CD8 T cells in ankylosing spondylitis. Findings of the study overall: Blood from ankylosing spondylitis patients appeared to carry a characteristic eight-variant TCR beta motif.

For these receptors, no antigen is known. TCRdb re-derived calls from the 5' RACE reads in MiXCR, one entry per CDR3 protein. The data hold 500,000 to 550,000 distinct CDR3 sequences, with roughly 13% observed a single time. Sequenced: blood, either unsorted or a sorted T cell fraction (not recorded which). The receptors originated from a male donor with ankylosing spondylitis.

For the CDR3, the DNA is TGTGCCATCAGGGGACAGGGTCAAGGAGAAAAACTGTTTTTT. It yields the protein CAIRGQGQGEKLFF. The chain is built from TRBV10-3 and TRBJ1-4; 9 bases match TRBD1. From germline, CDR1 is ENHRY and CDR2 SYGVKD. With 6 bases clipped from V and 8 bases from J, the junction kept 7 bases outside the gene matches. The CDR3 extends over 14 amino acids.

This clonotype was detected a few times. The chain couples TRBV12-3 or TRBV12-4 to TRBJ1-5; D is possibly TRBD1 (6 bases). The V gene lost 7 bases and the J gene lost 7 bases, with 17 bases spanning the gap. The CDR3 length is 14 residues. The CDR3 loop is CASTLRDKTQPQHF. CDR3 DNA: TGTGCCAGCACTCTCCGGGACAAGACCCAGCCCCAGCATTTT.

This clonotype was counted ten times or more. The chain combines TRBV12-3 or TRBV12-4 with TRBJ1-3, with unresolved D. The germline V and J ends were trimmed by 2 bases and 4 bases, with 18 bases remaining between them. The CDR3 sequence is 17 residues long. The CDR3 protein is CASSLTGHSGLGNTIYF. CDR3 DNA: TGTGCCAGCAGTTTAACTGGGCACAGTGGTCTAGGAAACACCATATATTTT.

The chain joins TRBV12-3 or TRBV12-4 to TRBJ1-5, with D perhaps matching TRBD1 (5 bases). V lost 3 bases to trimming and J lost 4 bases, with 10 bases between them. This CDR3 contains 14 residues. CDR3 region: CASSFQGTNQPQHF. In DNA, the CDR3 is TGTGCCAGCAGTTTTCAGGGAACTAATCAGCCCCAGCATTTT.

This clonotype was observed at least ten times. One junction end does not reproduce the germline sequence, and a read error may be involved. The chain combines TRBV12-3 or TRBV12-4 with TRBJ2-3, with D uncertain. The CDR3 runs 12 residues. CDR3: CASRPSTDTQYF. Written as DNA, the CDR3 is TGTGCTAGCAGACCAAGCACAGATACGCAGTATTTT.

This rearrangement joins TRBV20-1 to TRBJ2-1, with a tentative D call TRBD2 (5 bases). The CDR3 loop spans 13 amino acids. Trimming removed 5 bases from V and 5 bases from J, with 13 bases in between. Germline V CDR1 and CDR2: DFQATT, SNEGSKA (reference sequence). CDR3 coding DNA: TGCAGTGCTCTGGAGGAGTCCCACAATGAGCAGTTCTTC. Protein: CSALEESHNEQFF.

The rearrangement joins TRBV5-5 to TRBJ2-3, with 8 bases aligning to TRBD2. The length of the CDR3 is 16 residues. V lost 3 bases to trimming and J lost 2 bases; unmatched junction nucleotides: 8. Germline V CDR1 and CDR2: SGHKS, YYEKEE (reference sequence). CDR3 coding DNA: TGTGCCAGCAGCTCGTCCTCAGCGGGAGACACAGATACGCAGTATTTT. It codes for CASSSSSAGDTDTQYF.

This clonotype has a handful of counts. CDR3 sequence: CASSDSEASTDTQYF. The CDR3 nucleotides are TGCGCCAGCAGTGACTCGGAGGCGAGCACAGATACGCAGTATTTT. The rearrangement links TRBV10-2 to TRBJ2-3; D might be TRBD2 (5 bases). The length of the CDR3 is 15 residues. Germline V CDR1 and CDR2: WSHSY, SAAADI. V dropped 3 bases and J dropped 0 bases, with 10 bases sitting between them.

This clonotype was picked up a small number of times. V usage is TRBV28 and J usage is TRBJ2-3, with a weak D call TRBD2 (6 bases). CDR3 length equals 16 residues. Germline-derived CDR1 and CDR2 are MDHEN and SYDVKM. The germline V and J ends were trimmed by 6 bases and 0 bases, with 16 bases remaining between them. CDR3 loop: CASSPGTLTSTDTQYF. CDR3 in DNA: TGTGCCAGCAGCCCGGGGACTTTAACTAGCACAGATACGCAGTATTTT.

This clonotype was observed a few times. The rearrangement uses TRBV12-3 or TRBV12-4 and TRBJ2-1, with 8 bases identical to TRBD2. The CDR3 consists of 15 residues. With V trimmed by 6 bases and J by 2 bases, 6 bases remained unmatched. CDR3 in amino acids: CASRRAGAPYNEQFF. Here the CDR3 DNA reads TGTGCCAGCAGACGAGCGGGAGCCCCCTACAATGAGCAGTTCTTC.

This clonotype occurred a few times. V and J are TRBV12-3 or TRBV12-4 and TRBJ2-1, with D tentatively TRBD2 (7 bases). Trimming removed 7 bases from V and 4 bases from J, with 17 bases in between. CDR3 length: 15 residues. CDR3 residues: CASILGGGGYNEQFF. Written as DNA, the CDR3 is TGTGCCAGCATCCTGGGGGGAGGGGGGTACAATGAGCAGTTCTTC.

This clonotype was counted ten times or more. The chain couples TRBV4-1 to TRBJ1-2; tentatively, D is TRBD1 (5 bases). The CDR3 is made up of 14 amino acids. Per germline, CDR1 MGHRA and CDR2 YSYEKL. V shed 0 bases and J shed 8 bases, with 13 bases lying between them. CDR3 in DNA: TGCGCCAGCAGCCAAGAGCGGGGGAGGGTCGGCTACACCTTC. Amino acids: CASSQERGRVGYTF.

V usage is TRBV20-1 and J usage is TRBJ1-1; D is undetermined. With 3 bases removed from V and 5 bases from J, the gap between germline ends came to 7 bases. The CDR3 sequence is 11 residues long. Germline loops: CDR1 DFQATT, CDR2 SNEGSKA (reference sequence). The DNA of the CDR3 is TGCAGTGCTAGTAGGCGGACTGAAGCTTTCTTT. It translates to CSASRRTEAFF.

This clonotype was observed at least ten times. The chain recombines TRBV7-2 with TRBJ2-3; 9 nucleotides agree with TRBD2. CDR1 is SGHTA, CDR2 FQGNSA, per germline. The V and J ends lost 5 bases and 4 bases, in that order; junction bases with no gene match: 4. This CDR3 is built from 14 residues. The DNA for the CDR3 is TGTGCCAGCAGCCGGACTAGCGTCCCAGATACGCAGTATTTT. It codes for CASSRTSVPDTQYF.

This clonotype was recorded once. The rearrangement links TRBV20-1 to TRBJ1-2; 8 positions match TRBD1. CDR3 length: 17 amino acids. CDR1 and CDR2 (germline): DFQATT, SNEGSKA (reference sequence). V trimming: 0 bases; J trimming: 3 bases; junction bases outside the gene matches: 12. CDR3 in DNA: TGCAGTGCTAGAGATATCGTCGGGACAGGACGCCACTATGGCTACACCTTC. Translated: CSARDIVGTGRHYGYTF.

This clonotype was observed many times. V and J are TRBV25-1 and TRBJ2-2; the D gene is possibly TRBD2 (6 bases). CDR1 MGHDK and CDR2 SYGVNS come from the germline V gene. The CDR3 has 17 amino acids. V gave up 3 bases and J gave up 0 bases, with 14 bases separating them. The CDR3 loop reads CASSDPGGRTNTGELFF. The CDR3 bases are TGTGCCAGCAGTGACCCCGGTGGGAGGACGAACACCGGGGAGCTGTTTTTT.

This chain joins TRBV6-5 and TRBJ2-1, with 10 bases lining up with TRBD2. The germline V gene encodes CDR1 MNHEY and CDR2 SVGAGI. V was pared by 2 bases and J by 0 bases, with 7 bases of the junction left unmatched. The CDR3 is made up of 18 amino acids. In DNA form, the CDR3 reads TGTGCCAGCAGTTACGGGGCTAGCGGGGGCAGCTCCTACAATGAGCAGTTCTTC. The encoded protein is CASSYGASGGSSYNEQFF.

This clonotype has a handful of counts. This sequence joins TRBV5-1 and TRBJ2-2; TRBD1 might be the D (5 bases). CDR1 and CDR2 (germline): SGHRS, YFSETQ. V was trimmed by 7 bases and J by 6 bases, leaving 16 bases between them. The CDR3 is 14 residues long. The DNA for the CDR3 is TGCGCCAGCGGCGGCAGGGAAAGGGCCGGGGAGCTGTTTTTT. Protein sequence: CASGGRERAGELFF.

The chain carries TRBV20-1 and TRBJ1-4, with a weak D call TRBD1 (5 bases). CDR3 length: 15 residues. The V gene lost 3 bases and the J gene lost 8 bases, with 19 bases spanning the gap. Germline CDR1 DFQATT, CDR2 SNEGSKA (reference sequence). CDR3 amino acids: CSASADSYQAEKLFF. The DNA for the CDR3 is TGCAGTGCTAGCGCCGACAGTTATCAGGCGGAAAAACTGTTTTTT.

The J gene is TRBJ2-5, the V gene TRBV13; D remains ambiguous. The CDR3 length is 14 residues. Germline V gene sequence: CDR1 PRHDT, CDR2 FYEKMQ (reference sequence). Deletions cut 4 bases from V and 2 bases from J, with 11 bases between. The CDR3 sequence: CASSSVSPQETQYF. CDR3 coding DNA: TGTGCCAGCAGCTCCGTGTCCCCACAAGAGACCCAGTACTTC. Full variable domain (missing parts from reference TRBV13 and TRBJ2-5): AAGVIQSPRHLIKEKRETATLKCYPIPRHDTVYWYQQGPGQDPQFLISFYEKMQSDKGSIPDRFSAQQFSDYHSELNMSSLELGDSALYFCASSSVSPQETQYFGPGTRLLVL.